The present TCR beta chain was sequenced within a study of cytomegalovirus exposure and HLA in healthy donors. Trimming took 5 bases from V and 4 from J; bases not matched to a gene: 6. The CDR3 has 14 amino acids. Germline CDR1 reads ENHRY; CDR2 reads SYGVKD. The PCR had 60 Vbeta and 13 Jbeta primers. The repertoire was sequenced with immunoSEQ multiplex PCR; TCRdb's copy has only in-frame clones and lacks some. The table shows 80,000 or so clones, with under 80% occurring only once. The study, taken as a whole, reports: Segments of the TCR beta V type were, in most cases, productive about 90% or about 30% of the time in an earlier analysis.

Details on this clone: Its antigen is currently unknown.

Sequenced input: PBMCs. This TCR was sampled from a man between 60 and 70 years old in good health and CMV-seropositive. V and J are TRBV10-3 and TRBJ2-5; 8 bases align to TRBD2. Written as DNA, the CDR3 is TGTGCCATCAGTCCACGGACTAGCTCAGAGACCCAGTACTTC. It is translated as CAISPRTSSETQYF.